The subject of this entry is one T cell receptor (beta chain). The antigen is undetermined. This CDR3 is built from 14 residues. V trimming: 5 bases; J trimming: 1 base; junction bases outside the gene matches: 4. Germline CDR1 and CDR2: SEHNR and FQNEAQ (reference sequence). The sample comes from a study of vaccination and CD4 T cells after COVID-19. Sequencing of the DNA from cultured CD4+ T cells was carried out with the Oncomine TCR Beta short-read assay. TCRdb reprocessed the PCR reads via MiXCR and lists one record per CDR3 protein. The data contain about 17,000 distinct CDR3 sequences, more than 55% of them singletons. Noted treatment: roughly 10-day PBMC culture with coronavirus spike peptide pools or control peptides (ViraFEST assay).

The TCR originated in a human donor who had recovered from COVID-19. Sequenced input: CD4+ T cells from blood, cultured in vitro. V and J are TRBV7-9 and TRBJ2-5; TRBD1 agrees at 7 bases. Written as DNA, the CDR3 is TGTGCCAGCAGCCCGGGGACAGCCCAAGAGACCCAGTACTTC. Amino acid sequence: CASSPGTAQETQYF.